One and the same sample provided the 22 T cell receptor beta chains below, sequenced in a study of human T cells and chemical hapten exposure. TCRdb re-called the RACE reads through MiXCR, storing one row per CDR3 protein. The sample contains some 180,000 distinct CDR3 sequences, around 24% of which appear only once. The time point here: patch test 1, 2 weeks after DPC sensitization. Treatment of the sample: therapeutic diphenylcyclopropenone sensitization with weekly scalp DPC. This specimen was whole blood, taken in connection with sensitization to the hapten diphenylcyclopropenone (DPC). The receptors here all came from a woman in her forties or fifties with alopecia areata. Some clones in this sample may be carry-over from other donors' samples.

This clonotype has ten or more counts. V usage is TRBV5-1 and J usage is TRBJ2-2; TRBD2 might be the D (6 bases). The germline V and J ends were trimmed by 0 bases and 4 bases, with 10 bases remaining between them. This CDR3 is built from 15 residues. CDR1 SGHRS and CDR2 YFSETQ come from the germline V gene. The CDR3 DNA follows: TGCGCCAGCAGCTTGGTTAGCGGTGGCACCGGGGAGCTGTTTTTT. This gives the protein CASSLVSGGTGELFF.

This clonotype was seen more than once but under ten times. This chain links TRBV5-1 with TRBJ2-7, with a possible D match to TRBD1 (6 bases). V was shortened by 1 base and J by 4 bases, with 15 bases between the two germline ends. The CDR3 is 15 residues long. The V gene's germline CDR1 is SGHRS and CDR2 YFSETQ. CDR3 loop: CASSLSRDMGYEQYF. In nucleotides, the CDR3 is TGCGCCAGCAGCTTGTCTCGGGACATGGGGTACGAGCAGTACTTC.

This clonotype occurred a few times. The genes are TRBV7-9 and TRBJ2-7; D remains ambiguous. Trimming shortened V by 5 bases and J by 5 bases, and 19 bases separated the two germline ends. The CDR3 covers 15 residues. The germline CDR1 and CDR2 sequences are SEHNR and FQNEAQ (reference sequence). CDR3 in amino acids: CASSPEAITIHEQYF. DNA for the CDR3: TGTGCCAGCAGCCCAGAAGCTATTACCATCCACGAGCAGTACTTC. The entire variable domain, with the rest obtained from reference TRBV7-9 and TRBJ2-7, is as follows: DTGVSQNPRHKITKRGQNVTFRCDPISEHNRLYWYRQTLGQGPEFLTYFQNEAQLEKSRLLSDRFSAERPKGSFSTLEIQRTEQGDSAMYLCASSPEAITIHEQYFGPGTRLTVT.

This clonotype has just a few counts. The J gene is TRBJ1-5, the V gene TRBV20-1; D is perhaps TRBD1 (5 bases). Germline-derived CDR1 and CDR2 are DFQATT and SNEGSKA (reference sequence). The CDR3 runs 14 residues. With 0 bases removed from V and 4 bases from J, the gap between germline ends came to 10 bases. The CDR3 region is CSARDGGVNQPQHF. The CDR3 DNA sequence: TGCAGTGCTAGAGATGGGGGTGTTAATCAGCCCCAGCATTTT.

This clonotype was observed a few times. The genes are TRBV9 and TRBJ2-1; 14 bases are shared with TRBD2. CDR1 SGDLS and CDR2 YYNGEE come from the germline V gene. This CDR3 contains 18 residues. J lost 5 bases, V lost 0 bases, and 7 bases had no gene match. Here the CDR3 reads CASSVAGLAGGSHNEQFF. Here the CDR3 DNA reads TGTGCCAGCAGCGTAGCAGGACTAGCGGGGGGTTCCCACAATGAGCAGTTCTTC.

This rearrangement joins TRBV15 to TRBJ1-1, with a tentative D call TRBD1 (5 bases). V lost 3 bases to trimming and J lost 5 bases, with 19 bases between them. Germline-derived CDR1 and CDR2 are LNHNV and YYDKDF (reference sequence). The CDR3 is 16 residues long. CDR3 residues: CATSSSIRGGRTEAFF. The CDR3 DNA sequence: TGTGCCACCAGCAGCTCCATCCGGGGGGGTAGGACTGAAGCTTTCTTT.

The chain couples TRBV12-3 or TRBV12-4 to TRBJ2-5; D is possibly TRBD2 (8 bases). The CDR3 has 16 amino acids. V gave up 7 bases and J gave up 2 bases, with 20 bases separating them. This CDR3 reads CASTRGSAGDQETQYF. The CDR3, as DNA: TGTGCCAGCACCAGGGGGTCAGCGGGGGATCAAGAGACCCAGTACTTC.

This clonotype was counted between two and nine times. The chain combines TRBV10-1 with TRBJ2-2, with 8 bases aligning to TRBD2. The J segment lost 6 bases and the V segment lost 6 bases, leaving 12 bases of the junction unmatched. The CDR3 extends over 16 amino acids. Germline CDR1 WNHNN, CDR2 SYGVQD (reference sequence). This chain's CDR3 is CASSRVVGLGPGELFF. The CDR3 DNA sequence: TGCGCCAGCAGCCGAGTCGTGGGACTAGGCCCCGGGGAGCTGTTTTTT.

Here the CDR3 reads CASSFRGDEETQYF. The CDR3 coding sequence is TGCGCCAGCAGCTTTCGGGGGGACGAGGAGACCCAGTACTTC. The chain combines TRBV5-1 with TRBJ2-5; 7 positions agree with TRBD2. The V gene's germline CDR1 is SGHRS and CDR2 YFSETQ. V gave up 2 bases and J gave up 5 bases; unmatched junction bases: 6. The CDR3 spans 14 residues.

The chain uses TRBV4-2 and TRBJ1-6, with TRBD1 matching 8 bases. After removal of 4 bases from V and 10 bases from J, the junction contained 15 bases not matched to a gene. The CDR3 consists of 17 residues. The V gene's germline CDR1 is LGHNA and CDR2 YNFKEQ. CDR3 loop: CASSPRSLDRVGSPLHF. CDR3 bases: TGTGCCAGCAGCCCGAGGTCACTGGACAGGGTGGGGTCACCCCTCCACTTT.

This clonotype was seen only a few times. The rearrangement uses TRBV2 and TRBJ1-4; 7 bases agree with TRBD1. The V segment lost 10 bases and the J segment 3 bases; nucleotides outside the gene matches: 5. Germline CDR1 is SNHLY and CDR2 is FYNNEI. This CDR3 is 13 amino acids long. CDR3 region: CATSTGANEKLFF. For the CDR3, the DNA is TGTGCCACCTCAACAGGGGCTAATGAAAAACTGTTTTTT. Together with reference TRBV2 and TRBJ1-4, the CDR3 gives the full variable domain: EPEVTQTPSHQVTQMGQEVILRCVPISNHLYFYWYRQILGQKVEFLVSFYNNEISEKSEIFDDQFSVERPDGSNFTLKIRSTKLEDSAMYFCATSTGANEKLFFGSGTQLSVL.

This rearrangement joins TRBV5-4 to TRBJ2-5, with 9 positions matching TRBD1. Germline CDR1 is SGHNT and CDR2 is YYREEE (reference sequence). The length of the CDR3 is 15 residues. The V segment lost 2 bases and the J segment 2 bases; nucleotides outside the gene matches: 4. CDR3 bases: TGTGCCAGCAGCTTCTTCGGACAGGGGCAAGAGACCCAGTACTTC. The encoded protein is CASSFFGQGQETQYF.

J is TRBJ1-5 and V is TRBV29-1; 7 nucleotides line up with TRBD1. Germline trimming cut 4 bases from V and 7 bases from J; bases unmatched to any gene: 4. Germline-derived CDR1 and CDR2 are SQVTM and ANQGSEA. The CDR3 contains 12 residues. Written as DNA, the CDR3 is TGCAGCGTTGGACAGGGAGGACAGCCCCAGCATTTT. Amino acids: CSVGQGGQPQHF.

The rearrangement joins TRBV20-1 to TRBJ2-7; TRBD2 agrees at 13 bases. There are 13 residues in the CDR3. Germline values: CDR1 DFQATT, CDR2 SNEGSKA (reference sequence). The V gene end was trimmed by 6 bases and the J gene end by 6 bases; junction bases not matched to a gene: 5. CDR3: CSALAGGFFEQYF. The CDR3 nucleotides read TGCAGTGCACTAGCGGGAGGGTTCTTCGAGCAGTACTTC.

This clonotype was recorded a few times. The chain has TRBV20-1 and TRBJ2-7; no reliable D call. V lost 1 base and J lost 0, with 10 bases in between. CDR3 length: 14 residues. Germline assignment: CDR1 DFQATT and CDR2 SNEGSKA (reference sequence). This CDR3 reads CSARVYYGSYEQYF. DNA of the CDR3: TGCAGTGCTAGAGTCTACTACGGCTCCTACGAGCAGTACTTC.

V is TRBV10-3 and J is TRBJ2-1; no firm D call. V lost 0 bases to trimming and J lost 2 bases, with 11 bases between them. From germline, CDR1 is ENHRY and CDR2 SYGVKD. The CDR3 sequence is 16 residues long. The CDR3 region has the DNA TGTGCCATCAGTGAGTCGGCACCGAGAACCTACAATGAGCAGTTCTTC. This sequence encodes CAISESAPRTYNEQFF.

The CDR3 loop reads CATSDSLATRYNEQFF. In nucleotides, the CDR3 is TGTGCCACCAGTGATTCTCTAGCGACTAGGTACAATGAGCAGTTCTTC. This sequence joins TRBV24-1 and TRBJ2-1, with D possibly being TRBD2 (6 bases). CDR3 length: 16 amino acids. Germline V lookup: CDR1 KGHDR, CDR2 SFDVKD. Trimming removed 2 bases from V and 4 bases from J, with 14 bases in between.

This clonotype was observed at least ten times. The chain recombines TRBV10-2 with TRBJ2-1, with no clear D. The V and J ends lost 6 bases and 4 bases respectively, with 10 bases between them. The length of the CDR3 is 13 residues. The germline CDR1 and CDR2 sequences are WSHSY and SAAADI. In DNA form, the CDR3 reads TGCGCCAGCAGAGAACTGGTATACAATGAGCAGTTCTTC. Amino acid sequence: CASRELVYNEQFF.

This clonotype has only one observation. V usage is TRBV10-3 and J usage is TRBJ2-1; 10 bases are a match to TRBD2. Germline V CDR1 and CDR2: ENHRY, SYGVKD. V was clipped by 2 bases and J by 7 bases; unmatched bases: 5. The CDR3 spans 15 residues. CDR3 region: CAISEPTSGTNEQFF. The CDR3 region has the DNA TGTGCCATCAGTGAGCCCACTAGCGGGACAAATGAGCAGTTCTTC.

J is TRBJ1-2 and V is TRBV29-1; D is perhaps TRBD1 (6 bases). V lost 7 bases to trimming and J lost 8 bases, with 20 bases between them. Looked up from germline, CDR1 is SQVTM and CDR2 is ANQGSEA. The length of the CDR3 is 13 residues. In nucleotides, the CDR3 is TGCAGCGCCGAACCGACAGGAGCCTACGGCTACACCTTC. It translates to CSAEPTGAYGYTF.

The sample holds a few counts of this clonotype. The chain employs TRBV28 and TRBJ2-7; 7 bases fit TRBD2. The CDR3 consists of 17 residues. CDR1 and CDR2 from the germline V gene are MDHEN and SYDVKM. Unmatched junction bases numbered 9, after V lost 1 base and J lost 0 bases. The CDR3 loop reads CASSLLLTGGGSYEQYF. CDR3 coding DNA: TGTGCCAGCAGTTTATTGTTGACCGGCGGGGGCTCCTACGAGCAGTACTTC.

This clonotype has a single count. This chain's CDR3 is CSAVAPLADKRNEQFF. For the CDR3, the DNA is TGCAGCGCTGTAGCCCCTCTAGCGGACAAGAGAAATGAGCAGTTCTTC. The chain is built from TRBV29-1 and TRBJ2-1; 7 nucleotides line up with TRBD2. Trimming cost V 7 bases and J 7 bases; bases outside gene matches: 19. This CDR3 region has 16 residues. Germline values: CDR1 SQVTM, CDR2 ANQGSEA.